These T cell receptor beta chains were read from a single sample in a study of regulatory T cells in long-lasting Graves disease. TCRdb reprocessed the multiplex PCR reads via MiXCR and lists one record per CDR3 protein. The repertoire holds about 540,000 distinct CDR3 sequences, with roughly 13% as singletons. The same data also went into a second study, on T cells in Graves' hyperthyroidism and ophthalmopathy.

Sequences were derived from peripheral blood mononuclear cells (PBMCs), sampled at new diagnosis, from a patient treated with antithyroid drugs. Receptor source: a man aged 25-40 years with Graves disease. The CDR3 runs from the conserved cysteine through the conserved F or W. A D gene is named only where the DNA matches it firmly. Some rows have no size entry. The others give once, few or many, or a class for an expanded clone.

abundance	j_gene	v_gene	d_gene	CDR3aa	CDR3nt
few	TRBJ2-4	TRBV10-1	-	CASSGGLAKNIQYF	TGTGCCAGCAGTGGTGGACTAGCCAAAAACATTCAGTACTTC
many	TRBJ2-5	TRBV4-1	-	CASSQAGRQETQYF	TGCGCCAGCAGCCAAGCTGGCAGGCAAGAGACCCAGTACTTC
-	TRBJ1-5	TRBV12-3/TRBV12-4	-	CASSYQRSNQPQHF	TGTGCCAGCAGTTACCAGAGGAGCAATCAGCCCCAGCATTTT
many	TRBJ2-7	TRBV10-1	-	CASSESGARPPYEQYF	TGCGCCAGCAGTGAGTCAGGCGCGAGGCCCCCCTACGAGCAGTACTTC
many	TRBJ2-1	TRBV7-9	TRBD2	CATILLPGLAAEQFF	TGTGCCACCATCCTGCTCCCGGGACTAGCGGCTGAGCAGTTCTTC
many	TRBJ2-1	TRBV12-3/TRBV12-4	-	CASQRYNEQFF	TGTGCCAGCCAGCGTTACAATGAGCAGTTCTTC
many	TRBJ1-1	TRBV29-1	-	CSFYRNTEAFF	TGCAGCTTTTACCGTAACACTGAAGCTTTCTTT
-	TRBJ1-5	TRBV29-1	-	CSVADGNNQPQHF	TGCAGCGTTGCGGACGGGAACAATCAGCCCCAGCATTTT
many	TRBJ2-3	TRBV20-1	-	CSASGDTQYF	TGCAGTGCTTCGGGCGATACGCAGTATTTT
-	TRBJ2-7	TRBV12-3/TRBV12-4	-	CASSPSSLGASAHEQYF	TGTGCCAGCAGTCCCAGCAGCTTAGGAGCCTCCGCCCACGAGCAGTACTTC
many	TRBJ1-2	TRBV7-9	-	CASSSSGGNYGYTF	TGTGCCAGCAGCTCCTCCGGGGGCAACTATGGCTACACCTTC
-	TRBJ2-7	TRBV18	-	CASSPSIGGYEQYF	TGTGCCAGCTCACCATCTATCGGAGGCTACGAGCAGTACTTC
-	TRBJ1-3	TRBV25-1	-	CASSHPGHSGNTIYF	TGTGCCAGCAGTCATCCGGGCCACTCTGGAAACACCATATATTTT
many	TRBJ2-5	TRBV5-1	TRBD2	CASSLGRLAIQETQYF	TGCGCCAGCAGCTTGGGGCGACTAGCGATCCAAGAGACCCAGTACTTC
many	TRBJ2-1	TRBV12-3/TRBV12-4	-	CATTLRGTGNEQFF	TGTGCCACCACTCTGAGAGGGACGGGCAATGAGCAGTTCTTC
-	TRBJ1-4	TRBV30	-	CAWRSKDEKLFF	TGTGCCTGGAGATCTAAGGACGAAAAACTGTTTTTT
many	TRBJ2-2	TRBV10-3	-	CATRVEDTGELFF	TGTGCCACCCGGGTTGAAGACACCGGGGAGCTGTTTTTT
many	TRBJ2-7	TRBV5-1	-	CASSRGQYEQYF	TGCGCCAGCAGCCGCGGACAGTACGAGCAGTACTTC
few	TRBJ1-5	TRBV9	-	CASSVAPGRDQPQHF	TGTGCCAGCAGCGTAGCGCCAGGGAGGGATCAGCCCCAGCATTTT
few	TRBJ1-2	TRBV7-9	-	CASSFQDRSLYGYTF	TGTGCCAGCAGCTTCCAAGACAGGTCTCTCTATGGCTACACCTTC
-	TRBJ2-7	TRBV30	-	CAWSVLEGASEQYF	TGTGCCTGGAGTGTACTGGAGGGGGCGAGCGAGCAGTACTTC
many	TRBJ1-5	TRBV6-1	-	CASHRRGQPQHF	TGTGCCAGCCACAGGCGGGGTCAGCCCCAGCATTTT
many	TRBJ2-3	TRBV12-3/TRBV12-4	-	CASSSLPGPQDTQYF	TGTGCCAGCAGTTCACTACCGGGACCCCAAGATACGCAGTATTTT
many	TRBJ2-1	TRBV11-2	-	CASSLEGLYNEQFF	TGTGCCAGCAGCTTAGAGGGGCTATACAATGAGCAGTTCTTC
many	TRBJ2-7	TRBV11-2	-	CASSLGPFAYF	TGTGCCAGCAGCTTAGGGCCCTTCGCGTACTTC
many	TRBJ2-1	TRBV6-2/TRBV6-3	-	CASSSPGRGRWSGQFF	TGTGCCAGCAGTTCCCCCGGACGTGGCCGATGGAGTGGGCAGTTCTTC
many	TRBJ2-3	TRBV7-9	-	CASSLEREIEDTQYF	TGTGCCAGCAGCTTAGAACGGGAGATTGAAGATACGCAGTATTTT
-	TRBJ2-7	TRBV11-3	-	CASSPRAQEEQYF	TGTGCCAGCAGCCCCCGGGCCCAGGAAGAGCAGTACTTC
-	TRBJ2-3	TRBV4-1	-	CASSFPRGGTDTQYF	TGCGCCAGCAGCTTTCCTAGAGGTGGCACAGATACGCAGTATTTT
many	TRBJ2-7	TRBV11-2	-	CASSLGSYFPYEQYF	TGTGCCAGCAGCTTAGGGAGTTATTTCCCCTACGAGCAGTACTTC
many	TRBJ2-7	TRBV19	-	CASNTGTGPNEQYF	TGTGCCAGCAATACAGGGACCGGACCTAACGAGCAGTACTTC
many	TRBJ2-5	TRBV20-1	-	CSARDLGGGRETQYF	TGCAGTGCTAGAGATCTCGGAGGGGGCAGGGAGACCCAGTACTTC
many	TRBJ2-1	TRBV25-1	-	CASSKHANSGYNEQFF	TGTGCCAGCAGCAAACACGCGAATAGCGGCTACAATGAGCAGTTCTTC
-	TRBJ2-6	TRBV2	-	CASKRVSGANVLTF	TGTGCCAGCAAAAGGGTATCTGGGGCCAACGTCCTGACTTTC
many	TRBJ2-5	TRBV19	-	CASSMESPTGVLQETQYF	TGTGCCAGTAGTATGGAGTCACCCACTGGCGTACTCCAAGAGACCCAGTACTTC
few	TRBJ2-2	TRBV9	TRBD2	CASSPGTSGYTGELFF	TGTGCCAGCAGCCCTGGGACTAGCGGATACACCGGGGAGCTGTTTTTT
-	TRBJ2-7	TRBV14	-	CASSQGVAGTSYEQYF	TGTGCCAGCAGCCAGGGGGTAGCAGGGACTTCCTACGAGCAGTACTTC
many	TRBJ2-5	TRBV24-1	TRBD2	CATSLVLAGGPMQETQYF	TGTGCCACCAGTCTCGTCCTAGCGGGAGGGCCAATGCAAGAGACCCAGTACTTC
-	TRBJ2-1	TRBV18	-	CASSLVESHEQFF	TGTGCCAGCTCACTAGTGGAGTCCCATGAGCAGTTCTTC
many	TRBJ2-2	TRBV27	TRBD2	CASSLLLAGGSGELFF	TGTGCCAGCAGTTTATTACTAGCGGGAGGGAGCGGGGAGCTGTTTTTT
few	TRBJ2-6	TRBV29-1	-	CSVEDRKGSGANVLTF	TGCAGCGTTGAAGATCGAAAGGGCTCTGGGGCCAACGTCCTGACTTTC
once	TRBJ1-2	TRBV20-1	TRBD1	CSPTAGGDGYTF	TGCAGTCCAACAGCAGGGGGGGATGGCTACACCTTC
many	TRBJ2-7	TRBV7-9	-	CASSLLFGYEQYF	TGTGCCAGCAGCTTACTGTTCGGCTACGAGCAGTACTTC
many	TRBJ2-7	TRBV27	-	CASSVSGSEQYF	TGTGCCAGCAGTGTGTCAGGGAGCGAGCAGTACTTC
many	TRBJ2-5	TRBV6-1	-	CASGEAGQETQYF	TGTGCCAGCGGGGAGGCAGGACAAGAGACCCAGTACTTC
-	TRBJ2-7	TRBV9	-	CASSALSFRDTYFGEYEQYF	TGTGCCAGCAGCGCCTTGAGCTTCCGGGACACTTACTTTGGAGAGTACGAGCAGTACTTC
many	TRBJ2-7	TRBV6-1	-	CASSENMAVFSYEQYF	TGTGCCAGCAGTGAAAACATGGCAGTCTTCTCCTACGAGCAGTACTTC
-	TRBJ2-1	TRBV18	TRBD1	CASSPPTVVRGSYNEQFF	TGTGCCAGCTCACCTCCTACGGTGGTCAGGGGGTCCTACAATGAGCAGTTCTTC
many	TRBJ2-7	TRBV28	-	CASTLRGYGPQYF	TGTGCCAGCACCCTGAGGGGCTACGGACCCCAGTACTTC
many	TRBJ2-2	TRBV7-3	-	CASSSYRQEIGTGELFF	TGTGCCAGCAGCTCTTACCGACAGGAGATAGGCACCGGGGAGCTGTTTTTT
few	TRBJ1-5	TRBV12-3/TRBV12-4	-	CASRQYGRGADQPQHF	TGTGCCAGCAGACAATACGGACGGGGAGCGGATCAGCCCCAGCATTTT
many	TRBJ2-7	TRBV7-2	TRBD2	CASSRTSLYEQYF	TGTGCCAGCAGCCGGACTAGTCTCTACGAGCAGTACTTC
many	TRBJ1-4	TRBV30	TRBD1	CAWSPGQVLVEKLFF	TGTGCCTGGAGTCCAGGACAGGTGTTAGTGGAAAAACTGTTTTTT
few	TRBJ2-5	TRBV7-2	TRBD2	CASILAGEQETQYF	TGTGCCAGCATTCTAGCGGGAGAACAAGAGACCCAGTACTTC